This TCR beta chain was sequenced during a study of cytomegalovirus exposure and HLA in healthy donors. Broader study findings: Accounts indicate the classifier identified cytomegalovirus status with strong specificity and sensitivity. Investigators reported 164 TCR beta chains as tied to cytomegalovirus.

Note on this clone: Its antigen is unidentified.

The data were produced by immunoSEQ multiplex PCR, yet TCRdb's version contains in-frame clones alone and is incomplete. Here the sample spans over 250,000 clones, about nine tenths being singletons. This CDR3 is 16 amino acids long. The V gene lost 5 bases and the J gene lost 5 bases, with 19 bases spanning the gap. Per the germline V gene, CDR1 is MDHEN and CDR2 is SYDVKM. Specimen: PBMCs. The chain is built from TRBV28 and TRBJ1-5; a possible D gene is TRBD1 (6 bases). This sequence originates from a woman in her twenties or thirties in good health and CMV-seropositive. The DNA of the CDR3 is TGTGCCAGCAGTCGGACAGCGTTGCGCTGGGATCAGCCCCAGCATTTT. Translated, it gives CASSRTALRWDQPQHF.